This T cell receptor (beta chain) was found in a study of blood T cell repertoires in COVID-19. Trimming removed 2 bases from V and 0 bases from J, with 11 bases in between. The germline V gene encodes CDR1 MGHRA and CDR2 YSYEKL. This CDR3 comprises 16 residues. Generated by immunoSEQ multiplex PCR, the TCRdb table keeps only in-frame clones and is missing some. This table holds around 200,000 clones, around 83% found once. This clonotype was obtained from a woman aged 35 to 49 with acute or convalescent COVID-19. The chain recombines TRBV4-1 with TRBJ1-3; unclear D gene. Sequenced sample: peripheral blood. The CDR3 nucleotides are TGCGCCAGCAGCCAATTATCTATTAGCTCTGGAAACACCATATATTTT. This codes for CASSQLSISSGNTIYF.